A selection of T cell receptor beta chains follows, all from one sample in a study of blood T cells in healthy people across ages. TCRdb used MiXCR to reprocess the 5' RACE reads, holding one entry per CDR3 protein. This table holds 1.5 million or so distinct CDR3 sequences, approximately 40% found once. Source material: blood. The source of these receptors is a woman between 18 and 29 years old in good health. CDR3s include the opening cysteine and the closing phenylalanine or tryptophan. Fields, in order: CDR3 DNA, CDR3 protein, D gene, clone size, J gene, V gene. D genes are given only for firm matches. The listing skips clone size in some rows; elsewhere it reads once, few, many or a size class.

TGTGCCAGCAGCTCCCCTCCGGGACAGGGGGCGCTTGGCAATCAGCCCCAGCATTTT,CASSSPPGQGALGNQPQHF,TRBD1,NA,TRBJ1-5,TRBV7-8
TGTGCCAGCGGCCAGCGGTCCTACGAGCAGTACTTC,CASGQRSYEQYF,NA,NA,TRBJ2-7,TRBV14
TGCAGTGCTAGAGATGCAGGGGGTCCTGGGGACTATGGCTACACCTTC,CSARDAGGPGDYGYTF,TRBD1,NA,TRBJ1-2,TRBV20-1
TGTGCCACCAGCAGGGACAGGGGGCACTACAATGAGCAGTTCTTC,CATSRDRGHYNEQFF,TRBD1,few,TRBJ2-1,TRBV15
TGCAGCGTTCGGACCCTCGGCGGGAGGGCCGCCGGGATCGTATACAATGAGCAGTTCTTC,CSVRTLGGRAAGIVYNEQFF,TRBD2,NA,TRBJ2-1,TRBV29-1
TGTGCCAGCAGTTACTCGACAGGGACTTCTAACTATGGCTACACCTTC,CASSYSTGTSNYGYTF,TRBD1,NA,TRBJ1-2,TRBV6-5
TGTGCCAGCAGCGAAATTAGCGGGGGACTTCAAGAGACCCAGTACTTC,CASSEISGGLQETQYF,TRBD2,NA,TRBJ2-5,TRBV9
TGCGCCAGCAGTGGGGCCCTGAACACTGAAGCTTTCTTT,CASSGALNTEAFF,NA,NA,TRBJ1-1,TRBV10-2
TGCGCCAGCAGCTTGGATCCGTTCGGGGGCTACACCTTC,CASSLDPFGGYTF,NA,NA,TRBJ1-2,TRBV5-1
TGTGCCAGCAGTATACAGGGGGGGTCCTACGAGCAGTACTTC,CASSIQGGSYEQYF,NA,NA,TRBJ2-7,TRBV12-3/TRBV12-4
TGTGCCAGCAGTACTCTAGCGGGAGTATCCAATGAGCGGTTCTTC,CASSTLAGVSNERFF,TRBD2,NA,TRBJ2-1,TRBV6-1
TGCAGCGTGTTACCGGGACTCTCTTCCTACGAGCAGTACTTC,CSVLPGLSSYEQYF,NA,NA,TRBJ2-7,TRBV29-1
TGCGCCAGCAGCCGCGGGACTAGCGGGGGCTATGAGCAGTTCTTC,CASSRGTSGGYEQFF,TRBD2,NA,TRBJ2-1,TRBV5-1
TGCGCCAGCAGCTTAACAGGGCGGGAGGGAGGTGAGCAGTTCTTC,CASSLTGREGGEQFF,TRBD2,NA,TRBJ2-1,TRBV5-1
TGTGCCAGCAGTTACAGGCGGACAGGTCCTGGGGAAAAACTGTTTTTT,CASSYRRTGPGEKLFF,TRBD1,NA,TRBJ1-4,TRBV6-7
TGTGCCAGCAGCCCTCAGTCCTGGTTTCGCTACGAGCAGTACTTC,CASSPQSWFRYEQYF,NA,few,TRBJ2-7,TRBV7-2
TGTGCCAGCAGCCCCCTTCGTAGGGAGCTGTTTTTT,CASSPLRRELFF,NA,NA,TRBJ2-2,TRBV6-5
TGTGCCAGCAGCACGGACTCCTCGGGGAGGACCCAGTACTTC,CASSTDSSGRTQYF,NA,NA,TRBJ2-5,TRBV7-2
TGTGCCAGCAGCGTAGAACTAGCGGGGGGGCGGGAGCAGTTCTTC,CASSVELAGGREQFF,TRBD2,NA,TRBJ2-1,TRBV9
TGTGCCAGCAGGGAGGCTCCGACAGGGGGGAGATACGAGCAGTACTTC,CASREAPTGGRYEQYF,TRBD1,NA,TRBJ2-7,TRBV6-1
TGCGCCAGCAGCTTAGGATTGGGCGACCCCTATGGCAATCAGCTCCAGCATTTT,CASSLGLGDPYGNQLQHF,NA,NA,TRBJ1-5,TRBV5-1
TGTGCCAGCTGCCCGACAGGACAAGCCTACGAGCAGTACTTC,CASCPTGQAYEQYF,NA,NA,TRBJ2-7,TRBV7-9
TGTGCCAGCAGCTTGGGACCGCTAAATTCACCCCTCCACTTT,CASSLGPLNSPLHF,NA,NA,TRBJ1-6,TRBV11-1
TGCAGCGTTGGGGGACTAGCCCTCAATGAGCAGTTCTTC,CSVGGLALNEQFF,TRBD2,NA,TRBJ2-1,TRBV29-1
TGTGCCAGCAGTGAGAATCCGGGACTAGGTACTAGCATTCAGTACTTC,CASSENPGLGTSIQYF,TRBD2,NA,TRBJ2-4,TRBV6-1
TGCAGCGTTATACTGTCGGTGGAGACCCAGTACTTC,CSVILSVETQYF,NA,NA,TRBJ2-5,TRBV29-1
TGTGCCAGCAGCGCCCCTGGGGGGCCCACAGATACGCGGTATTTT,CASSAPGGPTDTRYF,NA,NA,TRBJ2-3,TRBV9
TGCGCCAGCAGAGCTGGGACCCCATACAATGAGCAGTTCTTC,CASRAGTPYNEQFF,NA,few,TRBJ2-1,TRBV4-1
TGTGCCAGCAGCAAGAGGGGCACAGATACGCAGTATTTT,CASSKRGTDTQYF,NA,once,TRBJ2-3,TRBV21-1
TGTGCCAGCAGTCCCCAGAGTTCAGATACGCAGTATTTT,CASSPQSSDTQYF,NA,few,TRBJ2-3,TRBV11-2
TGTGCCAGCAGCCAATCCCTACTGGGAGATACGCAGTATTTT,CASSQSLLGDTQYF,NA,NA,TRBJ2-3,TRBV28
TGTGCCAGCAGCGCGGACAGCCGCGATGAAGCTTTCTTT,CASSADSRDEAFF,NA,once,TRBJ1-1,TRBV9
TGTGCCAGCAGCCAAGAGGGGGACCTCTACAATGAGCAGTTCTTC,CASSQEGDLYNEQFF,NA,NA,TRBJ2-1,TRBV4-2
TGTGCCAGCAGCCCCGACGTACTAGCGGGAGTGGAGCAGTACTTC,CASSPDVLAGVEQYF,TRBD2,NA,TRBJ2-7,TRBV11-2
TGTGCCAGCAGTTTATCGCCGGGGAACGAGCGGTACTTC,CASSLSPGNERYF,NA,once,TRBJ2-7,TRBV27
TGTGCCAGCAGCCAAGCTATACTAGCGGGCTGGGATGAGCAGTTCTTC,CASSQAILAGWDEQFF,TRBD2,NA,TRBJ2-1,TRBV14
TGTGCCAGCAGTTCTGGGAACAATGAGCAGTACTTC,CASSSGNNEQYF,NA,NA,TRBJ2-7,TRBV27
TGCAGTGCTAGCTGGTCCAGGTCGGGAGGCTACACCTTC,CSASWSRSGGYTF,NA,few,TRBJ1-2,TRBV20-1
TGTGCCAGCAGTGAAGCGGGCGAGGGGGCCTACGAGCAGTACTTC,CASSEAGEGAYEQYF,NA,few,TRBJ2-7,TRBV6-1
TGCAGTGCTAGTAATCCGGCGGCGAACTATGGCTACACCTTC,CSASNPAANYGYTF,NA,NA,TRBJ1-2,TRBV20-1
TGCAGTGCCGGCCGGGAGGGTACCACAGATACGCAGTATTTT,CSAGREGTTDTQYF,TRBD2,few,TRBJ2-3,TRBV20-1
TGTGCCAGCAGTTTGCGTCTCCTAGGGGGGGGCCTCGGGGATGAGCAGTACTTC,CASSLRLLGGGLGDEQYF,NA,NA,TRBJ2-5,TRBV12-3/TRBV12-4
TGTGCCAGCAGCTTAGGCAGATCTGACTACGAGCAGTACTTC,CASSLGRSDYEQYF,NA,NA,TRBJ2-7,TRBV7-3
TGCAGCGTGACAGGGTTCTCCTCTGGGGCCAACGTCCTGACTTTC,CSVTGFSSGANVLTF,TRBD1,few,TRBJ2-6,TRBV29-1
TGCGCCAGTAGGGGCAGGCTAACCTACAATGAGCAGTTCTTC,CASRGRLTYNEQFF,NA,NA,TRBJ2-1,TRBV5-1
TGTGCCAGCAGTTCGACAGGGGCCGTGGAGCAGTACTTC,CASSSTGAVEQYF,TRBD1,NA,TRBJ2-7,TRBV27
TGTGCCAGCAGCGTCTGGACCTCTGGGGCCAACGTCCTGACTTTC,CASSVWTSGANVLTF,NA,few,TRBJ2-6,TRBV7-9
TGCAGTGCTAGACTAGCGGTCTACGAGCAGTACTTC,CSARLAVYEQYF,TRBD2,few,TRBJ2-7,TRBV20-1
TGTGCCAGCAGGGACGGGGAGGGCAATCAGCCCCAGCATTTT,CASRDGEGNQPQHF,NA,few,TRBJ1-5,TRBV12-3/TRBV12-4
TGTGCCAGCGGAGATACAGGGGTCGAGCAGTACTTC,CASGDTGVEQYF,TRBD1,NA,TRBJ2-7,TRBV25-1
TGCAGTGGAGGGGAGGGGACTAGCGGGAGAGAGACCCAGTACTTC,CSGGEGTSGRETQYF,TRBD2,NA,TRBJ2-5,TRBV20-1
TGCGGCGTTGGAGAGGGGATGAACACTGAAGCTTTCTTT,CGVGEGMNTEAFF,NA,NA,TRBJ1-1,TRBV29-1
TGTGCCAGCAGTTACGCGAGGGGTACGAACACCGGGGAGCTGTTTTTT,CASSYARGTNTGELFF,NA,few,TRBJ2-2,TRBV6-6
TGTGCCATCAGTGCGCAGACTAGCGGGGTATACAATGAGCAGTTCTTC,CAISAQTSGVYNEQFF,TRBD2,few,TRBJ2-1,TRBV10-3
TGTGCCAGCAGCTTAACGGGCGGGACAACCGGGGGAGGTGAAGCTTTCTTT,CASSLTGGTTGGGEAFF,NA,few,TRBJ1-1,TRBV7-6